The TCR beta chain described here comes from a study of spatial heterogeneity in lung cancer. Time point specified: sample taken at primary tumor resection. Judged by abundance, this clonotype is medium-sized. Deletions cut 3 bases from V and 8 bases from J, with 16 bases between. Germline loops: CDR1 MDHEN, CDR2 SYDVKM. CDR3 length: 14 residues. From the 5' RACE reads, TCRdb called clonotypes with MiXCR, one entry per CDR3 protein. Of 2,000 to 2,500 distinct CDR3 sequences detected, 8% to 9.5% appear once; the ten largest clones hold about 21%. Sequencing was performed on normal lung tissue next to the tumor, taken at surgery. The chain uses TRBV28 and TRBJ1-1, with D perhaps TRBD1 (5 bases). This TCR was sampled from a female donor with early-stage non-small cell lung cancer. The CDR3 nucleotides are TGTGCCAGCAGTTTCCCCCGGGGGTTATCGGAAGCTTTCTTT. This gives the protein CASSFPRGLSEAFF.